This is a list of T cell receptor beta chains from one sample in a study of T cells in narcolepsy. Profiling relied on immunoSEQ multiplex PCR, and the TCRdb table lists in-frame clones only, not all of them. This repertoire shows around 30,000 clones, 79% found once; its top ten account for approximately 3.6%. The source material was memory (CD45RA-) CD4+ T cells from blood. All receptors derive from a human donor in good health. The CDR3 runs from the conserved cysteine through the conserved F or W. The D gene is left open where the match is weak. Rows give clone size only sometimes, using once, few, many, or a class for an expanded clone.

>TRBV28|TRBJ1-1|16|NA|few
TGTGCCAGCAGTCCGAGGACAGTCGGTTACAGCACTGAAGCTTTCTTT
CASSPRTVGYSTEAFF
>TRBV10-3|TRBJ2-1|16|TRBD2|once
TGTGCCATCAGTGTGCAAGAACTAGCGGGGTACAATGAGCAGTTCTTC
CAISVQELAGYNEQFF
>TRBV2|TRBJ2-1|15|NA|NA
TGTGCCACCGAGCAGACCGGCGGGTCGGTTGCTGAGCAGTTCTTC
CATEQTGGSVAEQFF
>TRBV11-1|TRBJ2-1|17|NA|NA
TGTGCCAGCAGCCACCTACTGGGCAAACTGGAATACAATGAGCAGTTCTTC
CASSHLLGKLEYNEQFF
>TRBV7-9|TRBJ2-1|16|TRBD1|NA
TGTGCCAGCAGCTGGGGGACAGGGAGCTCCTACAATGAGCAGTTCTTC
CASSWGTGSSYNEQFF
>TRBV28|TRBJ2-1|16|TRBD2|NA
TGTGCCAGCAGTTCCCGACTAGCGGGAGGCCTCAATGAGCAGTTCTTC
CASSSRLAGGLNEQFF
>TRBV29-1|TRBJ2-1|14|NA|NA
TGCAGCGGCTCCGGGACCCCTTCGTACAATGAGCAGTTCTTC
CSGSGTPSYNEQFF
>TRBV7-7|TRBJ2-7|15|NA|few
TGTGCCAGCAGCTTAGACAGGGCTAGTACGTACGAGCAGTACTTC
CASSLDRASTYEQYF
>TRBV5-8|TRBJ1-3|13|NA|NA
TGTGCCAGCAGCCCATCACTTCCTAACACCATATATTTT
CASSPSLPNTIYF
>TRBV29-1|TRBJ2-3|16|TRBD2|NA
TGCAGCGTGGCTGGGGTTGGCGGGAGTGGCACAGATACGCAGTATTTT
CSVAGVGGSGTDTQYF
>TRBV6-6|TRBJ2-1|13|NA|NA
TGTGCCAGCAGTTACGAGGGGGGCTGGGAGCAGTTCTTC
CASSYEGGWEQFF
>TRBV30|TRBJ1-2|12|NA|NA
TGTGCCTGGAATGTCGGCGCCTATGGCTACACCTTC
CAWNVGAYGYTF
>TRBV19|TRBJ1-1|13|NA|NA
TGTGCCAGCACCAAAACAGGGAACACTGAAGCTTTCTTT
CASTKTGNTEAFF
>TRBV27|TRBJ2-7|13|NA|NA
TGTGCCAGCAGTTTCAGGGAAACCTACGAGCAGTACTTC
CASSFRETYEQYF
>TRBV6-5|TRBJ1-2|14|NA|NA
TGTGCCAGCAGTCGGACAGCTAATAACTATGGCTACACCTTC
CASSRTANNYGYTF
>TRBV2|TRBJ2-4|11|NA|medium-sized
TGTGCCAGCAGTCTCCAAAACATTCAGTACTTC
CASSLQNIQYF
>TRBV7-8|TRBJ2-7|14|NA|few
TGTGCCAGCAGCTTAGAGATAAATTCGAACGAGCAGTACTTC
CASSLEINSNEQYF
>TRBV5-1|TRBJ2-5|14|TRBD1|once
TGCGCCAGCAGCACAACCGGGACAGAAGAGACCCAGTACTTC
CASSTTGTEETQYF
>TRBV2|TRBJ1-5|16|TRBD1|NA
TGTGCCAGCTCGGGACCCGGGACAGGAGCGAATCAGCCCCAGCATTTT
CASSGPGTGANQPQHF
>TRBV5-1|TRBJ1-2|17|TRBD1|NA
TGCGCCAGCAGAATTTTCCCCGGGACAGGGATATTCTATGGCTACACCTTC
CASRIFPGTGIFYGYTF
>TRBV6-5|TRBJ1-3|15|NA|NA
TGTGCCAGCAGTGCCCGGTCGGTCCCTGGAAACACCATATATTTT
CASSARSVPGNTIYF
>TRBV30|TRBJ2-7|11|NA|NA
TGTGCCTGGAGTGCCCCATACGAGCAGTACTTC
CAWSAPYEQYF
>TRBV6-4|TRBJ2-5|11|NA|few
TGTGCCATCAGTCAAACCTGGGCCCGGTACTTC
CAISQTWARYF
>TRBV5-1|TRBJ2-7|11|NA|NA
TGCGCCAGCAGTTCCGCCTACGAGCAGTACTTC
CASSSAYEQYF
>TRBV19|TRBJ2-3|12|TRBD2|few
TGTGCCAGCAGGACTAGCGGAGATACGCAGTATTTT
CASRTSGDTQYF
>TRBV6-1|TRBJ1-5|15|NA|NA
TGTGCCAGCAGTGAGTACCCGGGGCCAAGTCAGCCCCAGCATTTT
CASSEYPGPSQPQHF
>TRBV5-5|TRBJ2-7|19|TRBD2|NA
TGTGCCAGCAGCTTGAAGGGACTAGCGGGACTTGTACTTTCCTACGAGCAGTACTTC
CASSLKGLAGLVLSYEQYF
>TRBV19|TRBJ2-3|11|NA|few
TGTGCCAGTAGTATAGCAGATACGCAGTATTTT
CASSIADTQYF
>TRBV9|TRBJ2-7|16|NA|NA
TGTGCCAGCAGCGTAGGGGTAAGTGGGACGCTATACGAGCAGTACTTC
CASSVGVSGTLYEQYF
>TRBV5-4|TRBJ1-2|14|NA|NA
TGTGCCAGCAGCTTGGATACAGAAATCTATGGCTACACCTTC
CASSLDTEIYGYTF
>TRBV30|TRBJ1-1|12|NA|NA
TGTTGCGTGGGGGGGCTGGACACTGAAGCTTTCTTT
CCVGGLDTEAFF
>TRBV30|TRBJ1-2|14|TRBD1|NA
TGTGCCTGGTACAGGGGGCGTCTGGGGTATGGCTACACCTTC
CAWYRGRLGYGYTF